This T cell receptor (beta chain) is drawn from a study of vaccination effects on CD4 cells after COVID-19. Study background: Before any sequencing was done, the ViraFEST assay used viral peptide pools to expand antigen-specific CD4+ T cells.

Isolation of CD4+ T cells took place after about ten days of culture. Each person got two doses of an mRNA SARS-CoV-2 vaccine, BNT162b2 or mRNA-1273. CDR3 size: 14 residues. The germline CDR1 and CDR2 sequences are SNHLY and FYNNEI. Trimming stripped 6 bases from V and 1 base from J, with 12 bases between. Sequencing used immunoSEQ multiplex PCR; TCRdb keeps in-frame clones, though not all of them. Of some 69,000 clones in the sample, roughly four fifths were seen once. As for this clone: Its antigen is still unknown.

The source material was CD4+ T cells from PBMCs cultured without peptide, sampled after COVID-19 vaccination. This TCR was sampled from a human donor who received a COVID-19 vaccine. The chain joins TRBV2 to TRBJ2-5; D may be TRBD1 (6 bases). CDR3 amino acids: CASSPGQIQETQYF. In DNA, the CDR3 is TGTGCCAGCAGCCCCGGACAGATCCAAGAGACCCAGTACTTC.